This entry features one T cell receptor (beta chain) sequence. Seattle patients were enrolled during active infection and followed longitudinally. Per the authors' pipeline: The authors estimated nucleated cell counts from reference gene primer amplification. TCRdb's copy holds only in-frame clones and misses some; the assay was immunoSEQ multiplex PCR. That table gives V, J and clone size, and the DNA gave D and trimming. The table lists about 62,000 clones, roughly nine tenths of them singletons. This sample is part of a study of blood T cell repertoires in COVID-19. On the study more broadly: The samples span acute and convalescent COVID-19 from the United States, Italy and Spain.

V dropped 3 bases and J dropped 8; count of bases not matched to a gene: 7. In germline, CDR1 is LNHDA, CDR2 SQIVND (reference sequence). CDR3 length: 15 residues. The sample taken for sequencing was peripheral blood. This clonotype originated in an older woman with COVID-19, enrolled during active disease. The gene calls are TRBV19 and TRBJ2-1, with 10 bases matching TRBD1. The CDR3 sequence: CASSMGDRGRDEQFF. The CDR3 DNA reads TGTGCCAGTAGTATGGGGGACAGGGGAAGGGATGAGCAGTTCTTC.